The clone carrying this T cell receptor (beta chain) was counted once. Regulatory T cells were sorted as CD4+CD25hiCD127low/negative. Assay: immunoSEQ multiplex PCR; the TCRdb copy retains only in-frame clones and omits some. The sample carries approximately 24,000 clones, about 92% recorded once. CDR1 and CDR2 from the germline V gene are SNHLY and FYNNEI. CDR3 length: 14 residues. V was clipped by 4 bases and J by 8 bases; unmatched bases: 8. The data derive from a study of B cell selection in AIRE deficiency. The genes are TRBV2 and TRBJ2-4; 7 bases map to TRBD1. This sequence originates from a human donor in good health. What was sequenced was CD4+CD25+ Tregs sorted from PBMCs. The DNA of the CDR3 is TGTGCCAGCAGTGGACAGGGCTCGTCGGACATTCAGTACTTC. Translation: CASSGQGSSDIQYF. Drawing the rest from reference TRBV2 and TRBJ2-4, the complete variable domain is EPEVTQTPSHQVTQMGQEVILRCVPISNHLYFYWYRQILGQKVEFLVSFYNNEISEKSEIFDDQFSVERPDGSNFTLKIRSTKLEDSAMYFCASSGQGSSDIQYFGAGTRLSVL.